This TCR beta chain was sequenced in a study of blood T cell repertoires in COVID-19. This clone has just a few counts. TCRdb's copy holds only in-frame clones and misses some; the assay was immunoSEQ multiplex PCR. The table records 140,000 to 150,000 clones, more than 65% of them present only once. Sequencing used peripheral blood. The receptor comes from a man aged 55-75 years with active or convalescent COVID-19.

Written as DNA, the CDR3 is TGTGCCAGTAGTATAGATTCTAAGGGGGCGTGGGGCTACACCTTC. This gives the protein CASSIDSKGAWGYTF. The rearrangement uses TRBV19 and TRBJ1-2, with TRBD1 matching 7 bases. CDR1 is LNHDA, CDR2 SQIVND, per germline (reference sequence). The CDR3 runs 15 residues. V was clipped by 0 bases and J by 8 bases; unmatched bases: 9.